The subject of this entry is one T cell receptor beta chain. The ends were cut back, 5 bases at V and 2 bases at J, with 19 bases in the middle. CDR1 is SEHNR, CDR2 FQNEAQ, per germline (reference sequence). The CDR3 consists of 17 residues. These data are taken from a study of blood T cell repertoires in COVID-19. Study-wide background: Specimens from acute and convalescent COVID-19 originated in the United States, Italy and Spain.

In the original processing: Scientists estimated how many nucleated cells there were by amplifying reference gene primers. TCRdb's table, derived via immunoSEQ multiplex PCR, lists solely in-frame clones and lacks some. That table furnishes V, J and clone size, whereas the DNA furnished D and trimming. The sample includes more than 200,000 clones, about nine tenths of them seen just once. Participants came from roughly 24 US areas, aged roughly 18 to 89 years. The chain is built from TRBV7-9 and TRBJ1-5; D is ambiguous. Sequencing input: PBMCs or T cells enriched from blood (not recorded which). This clonotype was sampled from a man aged 25-45 years in a cohort exposed to, infected with or recovered from COVID-19 (not recorded which). The CDR3 region is CASSPLGGRQGNQPQHF. The CDR3 DNA sequence: TGTGCCAGCAGCCCACTAGGCGGGCGGCAGGGCAATCAGCCCCAGCATTTT.